The 18 T cell receptor beta chains presented below share a single source sample, sequenced in a study of technical replicates of blood from several donors. Produced via immunoSEQ multiplex PCR; TCRdb's table is partial and in-frame only. The table records around 97,000 clones, less than 95% of them present only once. The sequenced sample consisted of T cells isolated from PBMCs. These receptors originate from a human donor in good health.

V gene TRBV11-2 combines with J gene TRBJ2-7; D is undetermined. Germline lookup yields CDR1 SGHAT and CDR2 FQNNGV. Trimming cost V 5 bases and J 0 bases, with 11 bases left between them. The CDR3 totals 14 residues. The CDR3 DNA is TGTGCCAGCAGCCCCATTGGCGGCTCCTACGAGCAGTACTTC. Translated: CASSPIGGSYEQYF. The full variable domain, with the rest looked up from reference TRBV11-2 and TRBJ2-7, is EAGVAQSPRYKIIEKRQSVAFWCNPISGHATLYWYQQILGQGPKLLIQFQNNGVVDDSQLPKDRFSAERLKGVDSTLKIQPAKLEDSAVYLCASSPIGGSYEQYFGPGTRLTVT.

The chain recombines TRBV12-5 with TRBJ2-1; D is possibly TRBD1 (5 bases). CDR3 length equals 16 residues. Trimming cost V 1 base and J 5 bases, with 15 bases left between them. The germline gives CDR1 LGHNT, CDR2 FRNRAP. The CDR3 protein is CASGLAPQVYHNEQFF. As DNA, the CDR3 is TGTGCTAGTGGTTTGGCTCCACAGGTCTACCACAATGAGCAGTTCTTC.

The chain links TRBV7-3 to TRBJ2-1; D remains unclear. This CDR3 is 14 amino acids long. Germline CDR1 is SGHTA and CDR2 is FQGTGA. V was shortened by 1 base and J by 6 bases, with 10 bases between the two germline ends. The DNA for the CDR3 is TGTGCCAGCAGCTTAAATGCAGGTAGCAATGAGCAGTTCTTC. Its translation: CASSLNAGSNEQFF.

V is TRBV5-1 and J is TRBJ2-2; TRBD1 matches 7 bases. Germline loops: CDR1 SGHRS, CDR2 YFSETQ. The CDR3 extends over 16 amino acids. V lost 4 bases and J lost 2; bases outside the gene matches: 8. CDR3 bases: TGCGCCAGCAGCAGTACCGGGACAGCAAACACCGGGGAGCTGTTTTTT. Protein product: CASSSTGTANTGELFF.

This clone was recorded a few times. The V gene is TRBV9, the J gene TRBJ1-1, with TRBD1 matching over 9 bases. Germline CDR1 is SGDLS and CDR2 is YYNGEE. CDR3 length: 18 amino acids. The junction had 9 bases not matched to a gene; V was cut back by 0 bases and J by 0 bases. For the CDR3, the DNA is TGTGCCAGCAGCGTAGTTGACAGGGGGTGGAAACTGAACACTGAAGCTTTCTTT. Translating gives CASSVVDRGWKLNTEAFF.

The count of this clone is one. CDR3 in DNA: TGTGCCAGCAGCCCGGGACTAGCGGGAGGGCTATACAATGAGCAGTTCTTC. It encodes CASSPGLAGGLYNEQFF. The chain links TRBV5-4 to TRBJ2-1; 16 positions match TRBD2. The CDR3 runs to 17 residues. Unmatched junction bases numbered 5, after V lost 4 bases and J lost 4 bases. CDR1 and CDR2 (germline): SGHNT, YYREEE (reference sequence). The whole variable domain, filled in from reference TRBV5-4 and TRBJ2-1, reads ETGVTQSPTHLIKTRGQQVTLRCSSQSGHNTVSWYQQALGQGPQFIFQYYREEENGRGNFPPRFSGLQFPNYSSELNVNALELDDSALYLCASSPGLAGGLYNEQFFGPGTRLTVL.

The rearrangement uses TRBV10-3 and TRBJ1-1, with 7 bases matching TRBD1. This CDR3 spans 14 amino acids. The junction had 11 bases not matched to a gene; V was cut back by 10 bases and J by 3 bases. The germline V gene encodes CDR1 ENHRY and CDR2 SYGVKD. CDR3 amino acids: CATQGRYLDTEAFF. The CDR3 nucleotides read TGTGCCACACAGGGGAGGTACTTGGACACTGAAGCTTTCTTT.

V gene TRBV30 combines with J gene TRBJ1-1; 8 nucleotides agree with TRBD1. Looked up from germline, CDR1 is GTSNPN and CDR2 is SVGIG (reference sequence). The CDR3 sequence is 14 residues long. J gave up 2 bases and V 1 base, and 3 bases lay outside the gene matches. CDR3 region: CAWSGDRSNTEAFF. CDR3 bases: TGTGCCTGGAGTGGGGACAGGAGTAACACTGAAGCTTTCTTT.

J is TRBJ2-3 and V is TRBV10-1; 7 nucleotides align to TRBD1. Per germline, CDR1 WNHNN and CDR2 SYGVQD (reference sequence). The trim removed 0 bases at V and 1 base at J, leaving 10 bases unmatched. This CDR3 is 18 amino acids long. CDR3: CASSESFEGARGTDTQYF. The DNA for the CDR3 is TGCGCCAGCAGTGAGTCCTTCGAGGGGGCCCGGGGCACAGATACGCAGTATTTT.

The chain uses TRBV7-9 and TRBJ2-1, with unresolved D. The CDR3 is 13 residues long. V dropped 1 base and J dropped 6 bases, with 7 bases sitting between them. Germline V gives CDR1 SEHNR, CDR2 FQNEAQ (reference sequence). CDR3 DNA sequence: TGTGCCAGCAGCTTAGGTTACGGCAATGAGCAGTTCTTC. Protein sequence: CASSLGYGNEQFF.

This clone was seen a single time. The gene calls are TRBV28 and TRBJ2-7, with D perhaps matching TRBD1 (5 bases). The CDR3 extends over 14 amino acids. V shed 5 bases and J shed 6 bases, with 17 bases lying between them. Looked up from germline, CDR1 is MDHEN and CDR2 is SYDVKM. CDR3 DNA: TGTGCCAGCAGTAAAAGAAACAGGTTGGCCGAGCAGTACTTC. Encoded protein: CASSKRNRLAEQYF.

The chain uses TRBV28 and TRBJ1-5; unclear D gene. V lost 5 bases and J 6 bases, leaving 11 bases between the germline ends. The CDR3 runs 13 residues. The germline gives CDR1 MDHEN, CDR2 SYDVKM. The CDR3 coding sequence is TGTGCCAGCAGTCCGAGGGCGGCTCAGCCCCAGCATTTT. Translating gives CASSPRAAQPQHF.

Worth noting for this clone: Germline is not matched at one junction end, which may reflect a read error. The chain couples TRBV15 to TRBJ2-7, with a possible D match to TRBD1 (5 bases). Germline V lookup: CDR1 LNHNV, CDR2 YYDKDF (reference sequence). This CDR3 is built from 12 residues. CDR3 DNA sequence: TGTGCCACCAGCGGAGACAGCTACGAGCAGTACTTC. This codes for CATSGDSYEQYF.

The chain combines TRBV19 with TRBJ1-5, with D unclear. The ends were cut back, 5 bases at V and 4 bases at J, with 15 bases in the middle. The CDR3 is made up of 15 amino acids. Germline-derived CDR1 and CDR2 are LNHDA and SQIVND (reference sequence). The chain's CDR3 is CASSPPNSRNQPQHF. The CDR3 DNA reads as TGTGCCAGTAGTCCCCCGAACAGCCGAAATCAGCCCCAGCATTTT.

Only one count was recorded for this clone. This chain connects TRBV6-1 to TRBJ1-1, with 8 bases aligning to TRBD1. Germline V gene data show CDR1 as MNHNS and CDR2 as SASEGT. Trimming removed 4 bases from V and 5 bases from J; junction bases left unmatched: 9. The CDR3 is 15 amino acids. In DNA form, the CDR3 reads TGTGCCAGCAGTGTACGACAGGGGACGCTGACTGAAGCTTTCTTT. Translated: CASSVRQGTLTEAFF.

The chain recombines TRBV6-5 with TRBJ2-1; 12 nucleotides align to TRBD2. The CDR3 is 15 amino acids. Germline loops: CDR1 MNHEY, CDR2 SVGAGI. V gave up 4 bases and J gave up 10 bases; unmatched junction bases: 8. The CDR3 DNA reads as TGTGCCAGCAGTTTTGGACTAGCGGGATTTGGGGAGCAGTTCTTC. Translated: CASSFGLAGFGEQFF.

This clone was counted a single time. This chain links TRBV27 with TRBJ2-1; 9 bases line up with TRBD2. Germline V lookup: CDR1 MNHEY, CDR2 SMNVEV (reference sequence). The CDR3 spans 14 residues. J was trimmed by 7 bases and V by 3 bases; bases with no gene match: 4. CDR3 protein: CASSFSGSGNEQFF. In DNA form, the CDR3 reads TGTGCCAGCAGTTTTAGCGGGAGCGGGAATGAGCAGTTCTTC.

V gene TRBV27 combines with J gene TRBJ2-1; D is unresolved. V dropped 2 bases and J dropped 3 bases, with 11 bases sitting between them. The CDR3 contains 15 residues. Germline V gives CDR1 MNHEY, CDR2 SMNVEV (reference sequence). This CDR3 reads CASSLSDAGYNEQFF. The CDR3 DNA is TGTGCCAGCAGTTTAAGTGATGCCGGCTACAATGAGCAGTTCTTC.